This is a list of T cell receptor beta chains from one sample in a study of cytomegalovirus exposure and HLA in healthy donors. TCRdb's table, derived via immunoSEQ multiplex PCR, lists solely in-frame clones and lacks some. The sample lists 100,000 to 150,000 clones, 85% to 90% seen once, with 1.2% to 1.5% in the top ten. The source material was PBMCs. The source is a man in his thirties or forties in good health and CMV-seronegative. CDR3s include the opening cysteine and the closing phenylalanine or tryptophan. A D gene is named only where the DNA matches it firmly. Size tells how often a clone was seen (once, few, many) or the class of an expanded clone, and some rows leave it out.

d_call: -; j_call: TRBJ1-2; v_call: TRBV5-1; clone_size: -; cdr3_aa: CASSLDSSIDGYTF; cdr3_nt: TGCGCCAGCAGCTTGGACAGCTCAATTGATGGCTACACCTTC
d_call: TRBD1; j_call: TRBJ2-2; v_call: TRBV7-3; clone_size: few; cdr3_aa: CASSPTGGSTGELFF; cdr3_nt: TGTGCCAGCAGCCCGACAGGGGGGAGCACCGGGGAGCTGTTTTTT
d_call: -; j_call: TRBJ2-6; v_call: TRBV6-1; clone_size: -; cdr3_aa: CASSLLAGANVLTF; cdr3_nt: TGTGCCAGCAGTCTCCTTGCGGGGGCCAACGTCCTGACTTTC
d_call: -; j_call: TRBJ2-3; v_call: TRBV7-2; clone_size: -; cdr3_aa: CASSLVGSTDTQYF; cdr3_nt: TGTGCCAGCAGCTTGGTCGGGAGCACAGATACGCAGTATTTT
d_call: TRBD1; j_call: TRBJ1-3; v_call: TRBV19; clone_size: -; cdr3_aa: CASSIRTGYSGNTIYF; cdr3_nt: TGTGCCAGTAGTATTCGGACAGGGTACTCTGGAAACACCATATATTTT
d_call: -; j_call: TRBJ1-1; v_call: TRBV4-3; clone_size: -; cdr3_aa: CASSQDRALDTEAFF; cdr3_nt: TGCGCCAGCAGCCAAGATCGCGCTCTTGACACTGAAGCTTTCTTT
d_call: -; j_call: TRBJ2-7; v_call: TRBV7-9; clone_size: -; cdr3_aa: CASRRGQEYSYEQYF; cdr3_nt: TGTGCCAGCAGGAGAGGACAAGAGTACTCCTACGAGCAGTACTTC
d_call: -; j_call: TRBJ2-7; v_call: TRBV21-1; clone_size: few; cdr3_aa: CASSKQSTRDHTYEQYF; cdr3_nt: TGTGCCAGCAGCAAGCAGAGTACGCGGGACCATACCTACGAGCAGTACTTC
d_call: -; j_call: TRBJ1-2; v_call: TRBV19; clone_size: -; cdr3_aa: CASSPWNGFGGEDGYTF; cdr3_nt: TGTGCCAGTAGTCCCTGGAACGGTTTCGGGGGTGAGGATGGCTACACCTTC
d_call: -; j_call: TRBJ1-1; v_call: TRBV19; clone_size: -; cdr3_aa: CASSRVTGNTEAFF; cdr3_nt: TGTGCCAGTAGTAGAGTGACAGGGAACACTGAAGCTTTCTTT